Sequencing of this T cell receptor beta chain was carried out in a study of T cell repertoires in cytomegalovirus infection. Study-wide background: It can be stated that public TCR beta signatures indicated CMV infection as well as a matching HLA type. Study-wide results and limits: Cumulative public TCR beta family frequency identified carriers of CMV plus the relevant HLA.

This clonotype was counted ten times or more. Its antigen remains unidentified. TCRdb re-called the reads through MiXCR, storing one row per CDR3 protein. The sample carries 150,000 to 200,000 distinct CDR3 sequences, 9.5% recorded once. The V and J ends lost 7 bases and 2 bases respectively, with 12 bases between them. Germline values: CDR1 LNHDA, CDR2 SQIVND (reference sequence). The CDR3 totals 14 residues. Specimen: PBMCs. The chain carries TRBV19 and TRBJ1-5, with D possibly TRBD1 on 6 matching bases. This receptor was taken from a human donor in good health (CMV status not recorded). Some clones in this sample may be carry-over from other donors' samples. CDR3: CASTTGSGNQPQHF. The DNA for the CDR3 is TGTGCCAGTACCACAGGGTCTGGCAATCAGCCCCAGCATTTT.